This T cell receptor (beta chain) was recorded in a study of CD8 T cells in ankylosing spondylitis. TCRdb re-called the 5' RACE reads through MiXCR, storing one row per CDR3 protein. The repertoire includes about 27,000 distinct CDR3 sequences, 7.9% of them detected once, and about 31% sits in the top ten. This clonotype has just a few counts. This CDR3 has 16 amino acids. CDR1 and CDR2 from the germline V gene are LGHNA and YSLEER. V was trimmed by 0 bases and J by 6 bases, leaving 18 bases between them. The receptor comes from a male donor with ankylosing spondylitis or in good health (not recorded which). Sequenced material: blood. The chain links TRBV4-3 to TRBJ2-7; TRBD2 might be the D (5 bases). The CDR3: CASSQDLWGERSEQYF. The CDR3 DNA reads TGCGCCAGCAGCCAAGATCTGTGGGGAGAACGATCCGAGCAGTACTTC.